The entry below describes one T cell receptor beta chain. The record originates from a study of blood T cell repertoires in COVID-19. Study in general: Samples representing acute and convalescent COVID-19 were sourced from the United States, Italy and Spain. PBMCs, B-cell-depleted T cells, or T cells provided the cDNA or gDNA that made up the material.

Per the study methods: The assay estimated nucleated cells by amplifying reference gene primers. Measured with immunoSEQ multiplex PCR; TCRdb has only the in-frame clones, and not every one. V and J calls plus clone size are reproduced from that table; the DNA served to infer D and trimming. The sample has over 450,000 clones; about 89% are singletons. The Seattle patients joined while their infection was active and were tracked longitudinally afterward. The germline gives CDR1 SGHAT, CDR2 FQDESV (reference sequence). The CDR3 spans 14 residues. Trimming removed 1 base from V and 5 bases from J, with 9 bases in between.

The chain combines TRBV11-1 with TRBJ2-1; D remains ambiguous. Sequencing was performed on peripheral blood. The sequence was collected from a woman aged 50 to 60 with COVID-19, enrolled during active disease. The CDR3 coding sequence is TGTGCCAGCAGCTTAGGAGAGCGAAACAATGAGCAGTTCTTC. It translates to CASSLGERNNEQFF.